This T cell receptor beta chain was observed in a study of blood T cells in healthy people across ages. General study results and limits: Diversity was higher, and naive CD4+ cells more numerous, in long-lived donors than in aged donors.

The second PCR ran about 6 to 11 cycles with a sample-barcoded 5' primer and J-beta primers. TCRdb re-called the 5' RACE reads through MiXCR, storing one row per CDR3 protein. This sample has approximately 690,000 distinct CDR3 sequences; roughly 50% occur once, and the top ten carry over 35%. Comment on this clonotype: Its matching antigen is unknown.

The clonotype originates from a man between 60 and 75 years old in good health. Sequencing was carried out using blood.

The CDR3 DNA follows: TGTGCCAGCAGCGCCCCGGGACAGGGGGCTAAAGAGACCCAGTACTTC. As protein: CASSAPGQGAKETQYF. The chain couples TRBV9 to TRBJ2-7, with 12 bases aligning to TRBD1. The J call is uncertain, as TRBJ2-5 better fits the DNA end. CDR3 size: 16 residues. Germline V lookup: CDR1 SGDLS, CDR2 YYNGEE.